The next 21 T cell receptor beta chains were all read from a single sample in a study of blood T cell repertoires in COVID-19 (dated by TCRdb to the early 2020s). Library method: the immunoSEQ multiplex PCR assay. Entries here come from immuneACCESS through TCRdb and include only in-frame sequences with V and J called. Some clones fail to appear in such tables; in the studies checked, an unresolved V gene covers under half of the shortfall, and the cause of the remainder is unknown. This sample gives roughly 290,000 clones in total; around 82% of them show up just once. The ten largest clonotypes hold roughly 0.87% of the sample. Sequencing was performed on peripheral blood. All receptors come from a human donor with COVID-19, enrolled during active disease. The donor label of this sample is uncertain.

The CDR3 DNA reads as TGTGCCACCAAGTTACGGGGGAACTATGGCTACACCTTC. Its translation is CATKLRGNYGYTF. The chain is built from TRBV24-1 and TRBJ1-2, with a possible D match to TRBD1 (5 bases). There are 13 residues in the CDR3. Germline V gene data show CDR1 as KGHDR and CDR2 as SFDVKD. Deletions cut 8 bases from V and 2 bases from J, with 11 bases between.

This chain links TRBV7-2 with TRBJ1-1; a weak D match, TRBD1 (6 bases). Trimming removed 1 base from V and 1 base from J, with 10 bases in between. The CDR3 runs 15 residues. Germline CDR1 is SGHTA and CDR2 is FQGNSA. CDR3 residues: CASSLEAGANTEAFF. CDR3 in DNA: TGTGCCAGCAGCTTAGAGGCAGGGGCGAACACTGAAGCTTTCTTT.

The chain has TRBV7-9 and TRBJ2-3; 8 bases are shared with TRBD2. The ends lost 2 bases at V and 1 base at J; junction bases unmatched: 2. Germline V CDR1 and CDR2: SEHNR, FQNEAQ (reference sequence). This CDR3 has 15 amino acids. CDR3 nucleotides: TGTGCCAGCAGCTTAATGACTAGCGGCACAGATACGCAGTATTTT. This gives the protein CASSLMTSGTDTQYF.

V and J are TRBV30 and TRBJ1-1; 7 bases fit TRBD1. The CDR3 extends over 13 amino acids. CDR1 and CDR2 from the germline V gene are GTSNPN and SVGIG (reference sequence). V was clipped by 3 bases and J by 3 bases; unmatched bases: 4. The CDR3 sequence: CAWRGTAHTEAFF. The CDR3 DNA reads TGTGCCTGGAGGGGGACAGCGCACACTGAAGCTTTCTTT.

The chain links TRBV6-2 or TRBV6-3 to TRBJ1-1; 7 bases fit TRBD1. The CDR3 is made up of 16 amino acids. V was clipped by 5 bases and J by 6 bases; unmatched bases: 15. Germline assignment: CDR1 MNHEY and CDR2 SVGEGT. The CDR3 spells CASSSPGQQPISEAFF. CDR3 coding DNA: TGTGCCAGCAGTAGCCCGGGACAGCAACCCATCTCTGAAGCTTTCTTT.

There are a few counts of this clone. CDR3 nucleotides: TGTGCCAGCGCCAGCTCAGGGAGGGGGAGTGGCTACACCTTC. The encoded protein is CASASSGRGSGYTF. The chain employs TRBV28 and TRBJ1-2; D might be TRBD1 (6 bases). V dropped 8 bases and J dropped 7 bases, with 20 bases sitting between them. The CDR3 is made up of 14 amino acids. Per germline, CDR1 MDHEN and CDR2 SYDVKM.

The chain has TRBV28 and TRBJ1-1, with TRBD1 matching 9 bases. Trimming took 5 bases from V and 5 from J; bases not matched to a gene: 3. The CDR3 runs 13 residues. The germline gives CDR1 MDHEN, CDR2 SYDVKM. The DNA of the CDR3 is TGTGCCAGCAGTACAGGGGGCGAAACTGAAGCTTTCTTT. Protein product: CASSTGGETEAFF.

The chain is built from TRBV7-2 and TRBJ1-5; 7 bases line up with TRBD1. The CDR3 runs 14 residues. Losses at the gene ends were 4 bases for V and 6 bases for J; bases not matched to a gene: 6. Germline-derived CDR1 and CDR2 are SGHTA and FQGNSA. CDR3: CASSSTGFGQPQHF. In nucleotides, the CDR3 is TGTGCCAGCAGCTCGACAGGGTTCGGTCAGCCCCAGCATTTT.

This sequence joins TRBV9 and TRBJ2-1, with 9 bases identical to TRBD2. The CDR3 extends over 20 amino acids. Germline V gene sequence: CDR1 SGDLS, CDR2 YYNGEE. Unmatched junction bases numbered 15, after V lost 0 bases and J lost 2 bases. DNA for the CDR3: TGTGCCAGCAGCGTAGGCGCTCCTCGGGGACTAGCCCGACCCTACAATGAGCAGTTCTTC. Amino acid sequence: CASSVGAPRGLARPYNEQFF.

The chain uses TRBV5-3 and TRBJ2-1; a possible D gene is TRBD2 (5 bases). TRBV5-3 is classed as an ORF, of uncertain function. The CDR3 is made up of 18 amino acids. V was cut by 1 base and J by 1 base, with 18 bases left in between. The CDR3 nucleotides read TGTGCCAGAAGCTTGACGCAGCGGCAGCCCGTGTCCTACAATGAGCAGTTCTTC. Protein sequence: CARSLTQRQPVSYNEQFF.

The rearrangement links TRBV9 to TRBJ1-2, with 9 bases matching TRBD1. The V gene end was trimmed by 0 bases and the J gene end by 4 bases; junction bases not matched to a gene: 1. The CDR3 loop spans 14 amino acids. Per the germline V gene, CDR1 is SGDLS and CDR2 is YYNGEE. The CDR3 is CASSVGTGVYGYTF. The CDR3 nucleotides are TGTGCCAGCAGCGTAGGGACAGGGGTCTATGGCTACACCTTC.

In its sample, this clone was seen a few times. This chain uses TRBV12-3 or TRBV12-4 with TRBJ2-1; D might be TRBD2 (6 bases). Trimming stripped 3 bases from V and 9 bases from J, with 12 bases between. The CDR3 is 13 amino acids. The CDR3 here is CASSFGTGGEQFF. CDR3 nucleotides: TGTGCCAGCAGTTTTGGGACCGGGGGTGAGCAGTTCTTC.

The CDR3 reads CASTSETSGYNEQFF. The CDR3 nucleotides read TGTGCCAGCACCTCCGAGACTAGCGGATACAATGAGCAGTTCTTC. This chain uses TRBV6-5 with TRBJ2-1; 9 bases align to TRBD2. J lost 4 bases, V lost 7 bases, and 8 bases had no gene match. The CDR3 has 15 amino acids. CDR1 and CDR2 (germline): MNHEY, SVGAGI.

This clone occurred many times. The chain combines TRBV7-3 with TRBJ1-2, with D unresolved. Germline CDR1 and CDR2: SGHTA and FQGTGA. The V end was cut by 2 bases, the J end by 2 bases, with 6 bases between. The CDR3 loop spans 13 amino acids. The CDR3: CASSLDGNYGYTF. The CDR3 nucleotides read TGTGCCAGCAGCTTAGACGGGAACTATGGCTACACCTTC.

The chain carries TRBV19 and TRBJ1-5; D is possibly TRBD1 (6 bases). Germline lookup yields CDR1 LNHDA and CDR2 SQIVND (reference sequence). Between the trimmed V and J ends, which lost 1 base and 6 bases, there was a span of 10 bases. The CDR3 is 14 amino acids. The CDR3 coding sequence is TGTGCCAGTAGTATAGGGGGGGGCGGTCAGCCCCAGCATTTT. It specifies CASSIGGGGQPQHF.

The chain carries TRBV2 and TRBJ2-7, with 10 bases fitting TRBD2. The germline CDR1 and CDR2 sequences are SNHLY and FYNNEI. J was trimmed by 2 bases and V by 6 bases; bases with no gene match: 7. CDR3 length: 15 amino acids. The CDR3 DNA reads TGTGCCAGCAGCCGCGGACTAGCGGCTGCCTACGAGCAGTACTTC. Its translation: CASSRGLAAAYEQYF.

The chain uses TRBV6-6 and TRBJ2-1; 9 positions match TRBD1. The CDR3 is 16 amino acids. Germline trimming cut 5 bases from V and 10 bases from J; bases unmatched to any gene: 15. Germline assignment: CDR1 MNHNY and CDR2 SVGAGI (reference sequence). In nucleotides, the CDR3 is TGTGCCAGCAGTCCCCTAGGGACAGGGACCCTCGGGGAGCAGTTCTTC. It translates to CASSPLGTGTLGEQFF.

The chain joins TRBV6-2 or TRBV6-3 to TRBJ1-5; D is undetermined. The germline V gene encodes CDR1 MNHEY and CDR2 SVGEGT. The CDR3 is 16 amino acids. V shed 3 bases and J shed 1 base, with 13 bases lying between them. The CDR3 spells CASSYPLRRSNQPQHF. CDR3 coding DNA: TGTGCCAGCAGTTATCCCCTGCGGAGGAGCAATCAGCCCCAGCATTTT.

The chain employs TRBV9 and TRBJ2-3; 10 nucleotides line up with TRBD2. Looked up from germline, CDR1 is SGDLS and CDR2 is YYNGEE. V lost 3 bases and J lost 2; bases outside the gene matches: 3. The length of the CDR3 is 15 residues. The CDR3 region has the DNA TGTGCCAGCAGCGCCGGGACTAGCGTCACAGATACGCAGTATTTT. This gives the protein CASSAGTSVTDTQYF.

The V and J genes are TRBV11-2 and TRBJ2-7, with D possibly TRBD1 on 6 matching bases. There are 13 residues in the CDR3. Germline CDR1 is SGHAT and CDR2 is FQNNGV. The V and J ends lost 2 bases and 5 bases respectively, with 10 bases between them. The CDR3: CASSLQGWDEQYF. The CDR3 DNA reads TGTGCCAGCAGCTTACAGGGGTGGGACGAGCAGTACTTC.

The chain combines TRBV29-1 with TRBJ2-1, with a possible D match to TRBD1 (6 bases). V lost 7 bases and J 0 bases, leaving 10 bases between the germline ends. This CDR3 spans 13 amino acids. Germline assignment: CDR1 SQVTM and CDR2 ANQGSEA. The CDR3 DNA reads TGCAGCGCCGGGGACACCTCCTACAATGAGCAGTTCTTC. Its protein product is CSAGDTSYNEQFF.